What follows are 10 T cell receptor beta chains derived from one specimen sequenced in a study of blood T cell repertoires in COVID-19. Profiled with immunoSEQ multiplex PCR; TCRdb holds only in-frame clones, not every one. The data show 150,000 to 200,000 clones, roughly nine tenths seen once. Sample: peripheral blood. These receptors all stem from a woman aged 60 to 75 with COVID-19, enrolled during active disease.

The V call is TRBV3-1 (or the pseudogene TRBV3-2), the J call TRBJ2-3; 7 bases agree with TRBD1. The CDR3 spans 16 residues. The V gene end was trimmed by 4 bases and the J gene end by 4 bases; junction bases not matched to a gene: 11. Germline CDR1 LGHDT, CDR2 YNNKEL (reference sequence). The CDR3 DNA reads as TGTGCCAGCAGCCCCCTCGGAGACAGGGTAGCAGATACGCAGTATTTT. Protein product: CASSPLGDRVADTQYF.

This chain joins TRBV4-1 and TRBJ2-3, with 10 bases fitting TRBD1. The CDR3 has 19 residues. Germline loops: CDR1 MGHRA, CDR2 YSYEKL. The V and J ends lost 0 bases and 2 bases, in that order; junction bases with no gene match: 11. CDR3 nucleotide sequence: TGCGCCAGCAGCCAAGAAGGTGGCTTCGGGACAGGGGCCACAGATACGCAGTATTTT. Translating it yields CASSQEGGFGTGATDTQYF.

Concerning this clone: At one end the junction does not follow the germline gene, possibly because of a read error. The chain has TRBV7-7 and TRBJ2-7, with TRBD2 identical over 14 bases. From germline, CDR1 is SSHAT and CDR2 FNYEAQ (reference sequence). The CDR3 sequence is 15 residues long. This chain's CDR3 is CASSLGLAGVDEQYF. DNA of the CDR3: TGTGCTAGCAGCTTGGGACTAGCGGGAGTCGACGAGCAGTACTTC.

The V call is TRBV19, the J call TRBJ2-7, with TRBD1 identical over 10 bases. V was clipped by 6 bases and J by 5 bases; unmatched bases: 10. This CDR3 contains 15 residues. Per the germline V gene, CDR1 is LNHDA and CDR2 is SQIVND (reference sequence). The CDR3 DNA sequence: TGTGCCAGTAGGACGGGACAGGGGATCGTCGACGAGCAGTACTTC. Translating gives CASRTGQGIVDEQYF.

This clone has just a few counts. This chain connects TRBV7-2 to TRBJ2-5; 11 bases align to TRBD1. This CDR3 is built from 18 residues. Germline CDR1 reads SGHTA; CDR2 reads FQGNSA. V dropped 0 bases and J dropped 2; count of bases not matched to a gene: 8. DNA of the CDR3: TGTGCCAGCAGCTTAGCGCTGGACAGGGGGCGCCGGCAAGAGACCCAGTACTTC. This encodes CASSLALDRGRRQETQYF.

CDR3 sequence (DNA): TGTGCCAGCAGCGGGACTAGCGTCGGCACAGATACGCAGTATTTT. As protein: CASSGTSVGTDTQYF. The V gene is TRBV9, the J gene TRBJ2-3, with 9 bases lining up with TRBD2. The ends lost 3 bases at V and 1 base at J; junction bases unmatched: 3. Germline values: CDR1 SGDLS, CDR2 YYNGEE. The CDR3 consists of 15 residues.

This chain joins TRBV18 and TRBJ1-1, with D unclear. This CDR3 contains 13 residues. From germline, CDR1 is KGHSH and CDR2 LQKENI. With 5 bases removed from V and 2 bases from J, the gap between germline ends came to 9 bases. This CDR3 is CASSGAGNTEAFF. The DNA for the CDR3 is TGTGCCAGCTCAGGTGCGGGAAACACTGAAGCTTTCTTT.

This chain connects TRBV27 to TRBJ1-1; possibly TRBD1 for D (6 bases). This CDR3 is built from 13 residues. Trimming pared 6 bases from V and 9 bases from J, leaving 17 bases between. Germline assignment: CDR1 MNHEY and CDR2 SMNVEV (reference sequence). The CDR3 bases are TGTGCCAGCAGACCCGGGACAAAAAACAAAGCTTTCTTT. This gives the protein CASRPGTKNKAFF.

This chain joins TRBV24-1 and TRBJ1-2, with D hard to call. Looked up from germline, CDR1 is KGHDR and CDR2 is SFDVKD. The germline V and J ends were trimmed by 4 bases and 8 bases, with 10 bases remaining between them. The length of the CDR3 is 12 residues. The CDR3 region is CATSEPSRGYTF. The DNA of the CDR3 is TGTGCCACCAGTGAGCCCTCTAGAGGCTACACCTTC.

The CDR3: CASSESRAEKLFF. CDR3 nucleotides: TGCGCCAGCAGTGAGTCGCGAGCCGAAAAACTGTTTTTT. The chain recombines TRBV10-1 with TRBJ1-4; no clear D. The germline CDR1 and CDR2 sequences are WNHNN and SYGVQD (reference sequence). The CDR3 runs to 13 residues. Trimming shortened V by 0 bases and J by 8 bases, and 7 bases separated the two germline ends.